This T cell receptor beta chain was observed in a study of cytomegalovirus exposure and HLA in healthy donors. The overall study: Out of about 170 million T cells, an earlier analysis found 117 million unique TCR beta sequences in total. Caucasian-associated ancestry cluster membership applied to just over 80% of several hundred genotyped donors.

Trimming stripped 5 bases from V and 2 bases from J, with 5 bases between. The CDR3 spans 11 residues. Germline-derived CDR1 and CDR2 are GTSNPN and SVGIG (reference sequence). Primers: 60 Vbeta forward and 13 Jbeta reverse. Assay used: immunoSEQ multiplex PCR; TCRdb lists only in-frame clones, some missing. The table has 95,000 to 110,000 clones, over 75% seen once. Sequenced material: PBMCs. The J gene is TRBJ2-3, the V gene TRBV30, with D unresolved. The source is a woman between 18 and 29 years old in good health and CMV-seropositive. The CDR3 loop reads CAWAYTDTQYF. CDR3 nucleotide sequence: TGTGCCTGGGCCTACACAGATACGCAGTATTTT. The whole variable domain, remainder taken from reference TRBV30 and TRBJ2-3, is SQTIHQWPATLVQPVGSPLSLECTVEGTSNPNLYWYRQAAGRGLQLLFYSVGIGQISSEVPQNLSASRPQDRQFILSSKKLLLSDSGFYLCAWAYTDTQYFGPGTRLTVL.